Listed below are T cell receptor beta chains from one sample, sequenced in a study of PD-L1 blockade in urothelial cancer. Profiled with immunoSEQ multiplex PCR; TCRdb holds only in-frame clones, not every one. Of some 20,000 clones listed, around 90% are singletons. Sequences were derived from PBMCs, sampled around atezolizumab (anti-PD-L1) treatment. Receptors were obtained from a man between 50 and 59 years old with urothelial cancer. The CDR3 runs from the conserved cysteine through the conserved F or W. Fields, in order: clone size, CDR3 length, D gene, V gene, J gene, CDR3 protein, CDR3 DNA. The D gene is left open where the match is weak. Only some rows state a clone size, as once, few, many or a class for expanded clones.

.	13	.	TRBV14	TRBJ1-5	CASSVGGNQPQHF	TGTGCCAGCAGCGTCGGGGGGAATCAGCCCCAGCATTTT
.	14	.	TRBV27	TRBJ2-1	CASSFGVSFDEQFF	TGTGCCAGCAGTTTCGGTGTTAGCTTCGATGAGCAGTTCTTC
.	15	TRBD1	TRBV10-1	TRBJ2-2	CASSDLTGVDGELFF	TGCGCCAGCAGTGATTTAACAGGGGTGGACGGGGAGCTGTTTTTT
few	15	TRBD1	TRBV7-9	TRBJ2-3	CASSPPGQGLDTQYF	TGTGCCAGCAGCCCGCCGGGACAGGGTTTAGATACGCAGTATTTT
.	14	TRBD1	TRBV5-6	TRBJ1-1	CASSSRGRDTEAFF	TGTGCCAGCAGCTCTAGGGGGCGCGACACTGAAGCTTTCTTT
once	12	.	TRBV9	TRBJ2-4	CASSETGSIQYF	TGTGCCAGCAGCGAAACAGGGAGCATTCAGTACTTC
few	14	TRBD1	TRBV29-1	TRBJ2-7	CSVDIGTGTYEQYF	TGCAGCGTTGATATCGGGACAGGAACCTACGAGCAGTACTTC
.	15	TRBD1	TRBV27	TRBJ1-1	CASSSPGQGNTEAFF	TGTGCCAGCAGTTCTCCGGGACAGGGGAACACTGAAGCTTTCTTT
.	11	.	TRBV29-1	TRBJ1-2	CSVEWGVGYTF	TGCAGCGTTGAATGGGGAGTTGGCTACACCTTC
.	15	TRBD1	TRBV11-2	TRBJ1-1	CASSTGQGMNTEAFF	TGTGCCAGCAGCACCGGACAGGGGATGAACACTGAAGCTTTCTTT
.	14	TRBD2	TRBV9	TRBJ2-3	CASTGLAGRDTQYF	TGTGCCAGCACCGGACTAGCGGGGAGAGATACGCAGTATTTT
once	13	.	TRBV5-4	TRBJ2-1	CASSWTSYNEQFF	TGTGCCAGCAGCTGGACTTCCTACAATGAGCAGTTCTTC
.	14	TRBD1	TRBV2	TRBJ1-5	CASSVQGQNQPQHF	TGTGCCAGCAGTGTCCAGGGACAGAATCAGCCCCAGCATTTT
.	19	.	TRBV10-3	TRBJ2-7	CAISGTRGIGGSLSYEQYF	TGTGCCATCAGTGGAACCAGGGGAATAGGCGGGAGTTTATCCTACGAGCAGTACTTC
once	19	TRBD1	TRBV2	TRBJ2-6	CASNVNIWDRDSGANVLTF	TGTGCCAGCAACGTCAATATCTGGGACAGGGACTCTGGGGCCAACGTCCTGACTTTC
few	15	TRBD1	TRBV30	TRBJ2-7	CAWSLQQGAIYEQYF	TGTGCCTGGAGTTTGCAACAGGGGGCGATTTACGAGCAGTACTTC
.	14	TRBD1	TRBV7-9	TRBJ2-2	CASSRTGGTGELFF	TGTGCCAGCAGCCGGACAGGGGGAACCGGGGAGCTGTTTTTT
.	13	TRBD2	TRBV15	TRBJ2-1	CATSRGTTNEQFF	TGTGCCACCAGCCGCGGGACTACCAATGAGCAGTTCTTC
.	15	TRBD1	TRBV19	TRBJ2-2	CASSLGTGLRGELFF	TGTGCCAGTAGTCTGGGGACAGGGCTTCGAGGGGAGCTGTTTTTT
.	15	.	TRBV28	TRBJ2-7	CASSLPGSYAYEQYF	TGTGCCAGCAGTTTACCCGGGTCTTATGCCTACGAGCAGTACTTC
.	16	TRBD2	TRBV27	TRBJ2-3	CASSLSGGPSGYGQYF	TGTGCCAGCAGTCTTAGCGGGGGGCCCTCCGGTTATGGGCAGTATTTT
.	13	TRBD1	TRBV29-1	TRBJ1-2	CSVLGQAGIGYTF	TGCAGCGTTCTCGGACAGGCGGGGATTGGCTACACCTTC
.	15	TRBD2	TRBV12-5	TRBJ2-7	CASGLSPGLAAEQYF	TGTGCTAGTGGTTTGTCCCCGGGACTAGCGGCCGAGCAGTACTTC
.	12	.	TRBV6-1	TRBJ1-5	CASSHKNQPQHF	TGTGCCAGCAGTCACAAGAATCAGCCCCAGCATTTT
.	16	TRBD1	TRBV7-2	TRBJ1-5	CASSPRDRGRHQPQHF	TGTGCCAGCAGCCCCCGGGACAGGGGGCGTCATCAGCCCCAGCATTTT
.	11	.	TRBV19	TRBJ2-1	CASSELREQFF	TGTGCCAGTTCCGAGCTTCGCGAGCAGTTCTTC
once	19	TRBD2	TRBV15	TRBJ2-2	CATSRATWTSGRGTGELFF	TGTGCCACCAGCAGGGCCACCTGGACTAGCGGGAGGGGCACCGGGGAGCTGTTTTTT
.	15	TRBD1	TRBV9	TRBJ1-1	CASSSRDSGRTEAFF	TGTGCCAGCAGCTCCCGGGACAGCGGGAGGACTGAAGCTTTCTTT
.	15	.	TRBV6-5	TRBJ2-7	CASSPTGGPHREQYF	TGTGCCAGCAGTCCCACCGGTGGGCCACATCGCGAGCAGTACTTC
.	16	.	TRBV10-2	TRBJ2-3	CASSEGATRGGDTQYF	TGCGCCAGCAGTGAGGGGGCTACTAGGGGGGGGGATACGCAGTATTTT
.	13	TRBD1	TRBV10-3	TRBJ2-3	CAISETGADTQYF	TGTGCCATCAGTGAAACAGGGGCCGATACGCAGTATTTT
once	15	.	TRBV6-1	TRBJ2-7	CASSETPISSYEQYF	TGTGCCAGCAGTGAGACACCCATCAGCTCCTACGAGCAGTACTTC
.	16	.	TRBV19	TRBJ2-7	CASQRFGGARSYEQYF	TGTGCCAGCCAAAGGTTTGGAGGGGCACGTTCCTACGAGCAGTACTTC
.	11	.	TRBV6-5	TRBJ1-2	CASTGGSGYTF	TGTGCCAGCACCGGGGGGAGTGGCTACACCTTC
.	14	.	TRBV29-1	TRBJ1-3	CSVGTRAYGNTIYF	TGCAGCGTTGGGACCAGGGCATATGGAAACACCATATATTTT
.	13	TRBD2	TRBV29-1	TRBJ2-3	CSNWGPGEGTQYF	TGCAGCAATTGGGGTCCTGGGGAGGGTACGCAGTATTTT
.	15	TRBD1	TRBV6-6	TRBJ1-2	CASSPTGGAGYGYTF	TGTGCCAGCAGTCCCACAGGGGGCGCCGGCTATGGCTACACCTTC
.	15	.	TRBV16	TRBJ1-2	CASSQFGQPYYGYTF	TGTGCCAGCAGCCAATTCGGACAACCCTACTATGGCTACACCTTC
few	12	.	TRBV30	TRBJ2-5	CASIDSVGTQYF	TGTGCCTCCATCGACAGTGTAGGGACCCAGTACTTC
.	12	.	TRBV30	TRBJ2-7	CAWSAGRNEQYF	TGTGCCTGGAGTGCGGGGAGGAACGAGCAGTACTTC
.	14	TRBD1	TRBV4-1	TRBJ1-1	CASSQRQGNTEAFF	TGCGCCAGCAGCCAGAGACAGGGGAACACTGAAGCTTTCTTT
.	19	TRBD2	TRBV4-1	TRBJ2-7	CASSQYGASGGPVSYEQYF	TGCGCCAGCAGCCAATACGGAGCTAGCGGGGGGCCCGTTTCCTACGAGCAGTACTTC
.	12	TRBD2	TRBV7-2	TRBJ2-5	CASTSSGKVQYF	TGTGCCAGTACTTCTAGCGGGAAGGTCCAGTACTTC